This T cell receptor (beta chain) was profiled in a study of cytomegalovirus exposure and HLA in healthy donors. Germline V gene lookup returns CDR1 MDHEN and CDR2 SYDVKM. This CDR3 is 13 amino acids long. V was shortened by 4 bases and J by 10 bases, with 11 bases between the two germline ends. The primer mix had 60 Vbeta and 13 Jbeta primers. The repertoire was sequenced with immunoSEQ multiplex PCR; TCRdb's copy has only in-frame clones and lacks some. This table has 70,000 to 95,000 clones, about 84% appearing once. About this clone itself: What it recognizes is unknown.

Broader study findings: Researchers reported from a later analysis that most CMV-associated TCR beta chains appeared HLA-restricted. Most TCR sequences were seen very rarely across donors, but some public TCRs occurred in many. Differences between HLA loci emerged in a later analysis of TCR association rates, with DRB1 most and HLA-C fewest.

This chain uses TRBV28 with TRBJ1-6; D remains ambiguous. The material sequenced was PBMCs. This sequence was found in a man between 18 and 35 years old in good health and CMV-seronegative. The CDR3 DNA reads TGTGCCAGCAGTTCTCAGTCTTACTCACCCCTCCACTTT. This gives the protein CASSSQSYSPLHF.